This entry features one TCR beta chain sequence. This clonotype was detected many times. Its specific antigen is unknown. No much larger clone is present one base from it, and per-base qualities are unavailable. The sample comes from a study of regulatory T cells in long-lasting Graves disease (TCRdb year 2021). For context, the study as a whole: Patients with newly diagnosed Graves' disease had been on antithyroid drugs for under 3 months. The study was registered as a clinical trial and conducted in China. A total of around 35 samples were covered by TCR sequencing, comprising 13 persistent and around 20 newly diagnosed Graves' disease patients. Persistent Graves' disease patients were compared with newly diagnosed Graves' disease patients by peripheral blood TCR sequencing and RNA sequencing. What the research found in general, with its limitations: Because the primary lesion, thyroid tissue, could not be accessed, the study looked at peripheral blood alone. The authors noted that the small sample size was a limitation that may lower accuracy. Persistent patients shared more public clonotypes among themselves (around 2,500) than newly diagnosed patients did (approximately 870). Preferential use of TRBV28, TRBJ1-2 and TRBJ2-5 was observed in persistent disease, whereas TRBV20-1 and TRBJ2-1 were favored in newly diagnosed disease. Compared with newly diagnosed patients, patients with persistent Graves' disease had lower TCR Shannon entropy and fewer highly expanded clones, which suggests clonal expansion. Sequencing and analysis were restricted to the TCR beta chain.

V lost 6 bases and J lost 4 bases, and the count of bases not matched to a germline gene is 5. For CDR1 and CDR2, the germline V gene (reference sequence) lists DFQATT and SNEGSKA. The CDR3 contains 15 residues, cysteine and phenylalanine counted. The sequence is cut down to CDR3 DNA, 45 bases in frame from base 1. What this sample's time point label stands for: newly diagnosed GD, antithyroid drugs for less than 3 months. RNA was extracted from PBMCs in TRIzol for both TCR sequencing and RNA sequencing. The diagnosis of Graves' disease was made according to American Thyroid Association guidelines. Recruitment of patients was carried out at an endocrinology department in Xi'an, China. From each patient, around 8.3 milliliters of peripheral blood was collected into an EDTA anticoagulant tube. Ficoll Paque Plus density gradient separation was used to isolate PBMCs, and no further T cell sorting was performed. An Agilent 2100 Bioanalyzer and agarose gel were used to check RNA quality, and a NanoDrop 2000 was used to measure RNA concentration.

The receptor library was made with multiplex PCR. TCRdb shows the sequencer as Illumina HiSeq 4000. To build TCR beta libraries, CDR3 regions were amplified by Arm-PCR using iRepertoire HTBI primers. Before sequencing, the PCR products underwent gel purification. In the source study's methods: Gene usage analysis of CDR3 amino acid clonotypes used the approximately 62 TRBV and around 14 TRBJ segments found across samples. COPE and FqMerger were used to merge filtered high-quality paired reads into contigs. BLAST was used to align contigs to IMGT TRBV, TRBD and TRBJ reference genes, and CDR3 was defined according to IMGT. Any clonotype with a frequency above 0.1% was classified as a highly expanded clone. Repertoire diversity was measured by Shannon entropy, and V-J evenness by the Gini coefficient. A clonotype found in more than one individual was treated as public. The raw public reads went through TCRdb reprocessing: fastp at Q25, MiXCR clone calling, in-frame beta chains kept. Each entry is one CDR3 protein sequence, shown with its most common DNA and genes. The V and J calls here are based on TCRdb, not the publication. The sample table lists about 240,000 distinct CDR3 sequences, about 19% of them with a count of one. The ten top clones hold approximately 15% of the sample.

The specimen comprised peripheral blood mononuclear cells (PBMCs), sampled at new diagnosis, from a patient treated with antithyroid drugs. This sequence uses TRBV20-1 and TRBJ2-1; 14 junctional bases match TRBD2. This sequence originates from a female donor with Graves disease. In nucleotide form, the sequence is TGCAGTGCGAGACTAGCGGGGGGGTTATACAATGAGCAGTTCTTC. This encodes CSARLAGGLYNEQFF.